A single TCR beta chain is shown here with its context. Its cognate antigen is unknown. This specimen comes from a study of CD8+ T cells in alopecia areata. For the study at large: Treatment with tofacitinib (6 to 18 months) was followed by 6 months off drug.

Once RNA had been extracted, it was reverse transcribed into cDNA to act as the sequencing template. This table comes from immunoSEQ multiplex PCR, and its TCRdb copy is limited to in-frame clones, with some not included. The sample includes some 170,000 clones, about 70% of them seen just once. With 6 bases removed from V and 6 bases from J, the gap between germline ends came to 5 bases. Germline V gene data show CDR1 as SNHLY and CDR2 as FYNNEI. CDR3 length: 11 amino acids. From PBMCs, CD4+ and CD8+ T cells were sorted. Study-level points and caveats: Whereas mice showed it more clearly, TCR sharing across patients was murkier, possibly because of HLA. Clonality in lesional scalp, especially alopecia totalis/universalis, exceeded that of normal scalp.

The sequencing here drew on CD8+ T cells sorted from blood, taken at week 0. The TCR comes from a human donor with alopecia areata. The gene calls are TRBV2 and TRBJ2-2; D uncertain. The CDR3 DNA reads as TGTGCCAGCAGGGTGCCCGGGGAGCTGTTTTTT. This translates into CASRVPGELFF.